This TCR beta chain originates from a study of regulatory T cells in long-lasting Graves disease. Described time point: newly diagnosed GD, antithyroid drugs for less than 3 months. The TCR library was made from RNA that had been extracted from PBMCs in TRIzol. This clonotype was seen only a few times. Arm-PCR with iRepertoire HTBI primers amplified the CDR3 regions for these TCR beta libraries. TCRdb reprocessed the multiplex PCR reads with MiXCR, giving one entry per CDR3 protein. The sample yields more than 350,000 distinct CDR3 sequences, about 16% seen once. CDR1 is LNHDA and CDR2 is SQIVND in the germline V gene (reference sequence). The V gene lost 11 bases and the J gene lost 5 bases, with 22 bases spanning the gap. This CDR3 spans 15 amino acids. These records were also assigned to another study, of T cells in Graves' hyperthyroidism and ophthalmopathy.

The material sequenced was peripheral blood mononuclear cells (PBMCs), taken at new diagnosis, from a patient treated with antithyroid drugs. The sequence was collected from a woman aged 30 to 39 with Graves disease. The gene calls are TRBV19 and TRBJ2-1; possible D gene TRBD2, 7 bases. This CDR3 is CAVSGTGGLNNEQFF. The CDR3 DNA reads TGTGCCGTGTCCGGGACGGGGGGCCTTAACAATGAGCAGTTCTTC.